The 15 T cell receptor beta chains in this list originate from one sample, sequenced in a study of technical replicates of blood from a few donors. Only in-frame clones appear in the TCRdb table, and some are missing; sequencing was by immunoSEQ multiplex PCR. The data show tens of thousands of clones, approximately 92% seen once. Sequenced sample: T cells isolated from PBMCs. The receptor set was obtained from a human donor in good health. Some clones in this sample may be carry-over from other donors' samples.

The rearrangement joins TRBV15 to TRBJ1-3; 8 nucleotides match TRBD1. CDR3 length: 16 amino acids. V was pared by 3 bases and J by 2 bases, with 6 bases of the junction left unmatched. The V gene's germline CDR1 is LNHNV and CDR2 YYDKDF (reference sequence). CDR3 DNA sequence: TGTGCCACCAGCAGGGGACAGGCTGCAACTGGAAACACCATATATTTT. It specifies CATSRGQAATGNTIYF.

The CDR3 region is CASSTSGLAGGPRYEQYF. CDR3 DNA: TGTGCCAGCAGTACCTCGGGACTAGCGGGAGGGCCTCGCTACGAGCAGTACTTC. The rearrangement joins TRBV27 to TRBJ2-7; 16 bases align to TRBD2. Unmatched junction bases numbered 10, after V lost 5 bases and J lost 3 bases. Germline CDR1 reads MNHEY; CDR2 reads SMNVEV (reference sequence). This CDR3 has 18 amino acids.

This rearrangement joins TRBV6-5 to TRBJ1-2; D uncertain. CDR1 and CDR2 (germline): MNHEY, SVGAGI. The CDR3 length is 14 residues. Trimming removed 4 bases from V and 0 bases from J, with 9 bases in between. The CDR3 here is CASSLGRANYGYTF. In DNA form, the CDR3 reads TGTGCCAGCAGTTTGGGCAGAGCTAACTATGGCTACACCTTC.

The CDR3 DNA sequence: TGTGCCAGCAGTTACAGGACAGGCCACACCGGGGAGCTGTTTTTT. Protein sequence: CASSYRTGHTGELFF. The chain employs TRBV6-5 and TRBJ2-2; 7 bases match TRBD1. Per germline, CDR1 MNHEY and CDR2 SVGAGI. The CDR3 has 15 residues. Germline trimming cut 2 bases from V and 3 bases from J; bases unmatched to any gene: 3.

The gene calls are TRBV4-2 and TRBJ2-7; 11 nucleotides agree with TRBD2. Losses at the gene ends were 4 bases for V and 7 bases for J; bases not matched to a gene: 9. The germline V gene has CDR1 LGHNA and CDR2 YNFKEQ. The CDR3 covers 15 residues. The CDR3 region is CASSPGLAGSLEQYF. The CDR3 bases are TGTGCCAGCAGCCCCGGACTAGCGGGCTCCCTTGAGCAGTACTTC.

The chain uses TRBV28 and TRBJ2-1, with 11 bases matching TRBD2. The CDR3 extends over 16 amino acids. Germline V gene sequence: CDR1 MDHEN, CDR2 SYDVKM. V lost 2 bases, J lost 7 bases, and 7 bases stayed unmatched. The CDR3 spells CASSLPTSGRGNEQFF. The DNA of the CDR3 is TGTGCCAGCAGTTTACCTACTAGCGGGAGAGGGAATGAGCAGTTCTTC.

This sequence joins TRBV6-6 and TRBJ2-3; 14 positions agree with TRBD2. The length of the CDR3 is 15 residues. Germline-derived CDR1 and CDR2 are MNHNY and SVGAGI (reference sequence). The V and J ends lost 9 bases and 4 bases, in that order; junction bases with no gene match: 6. In nucleotides, the CDR3 is TGTGCCAGTGGACTAGCGGGAGGTCTTGCAGATACGCAGTATTTT. Encoded protein: CASGLAGGLADTQYF.

This clone was recorded once. V gene TRBV4-2 combines with J gene TRBJ2-7; possibly TRBD1 for D (6 bases). This CDR3 region has 16 residues. Germline CDR1 and CDR2: LGHNA and YNFKEQ. Trimming cost V 8 bases and J 2 bases, with 22 bases left between them. In nucleotides, the CDR3 is TGTGCCAGCCGCCCCAACACCGGGACAAATCCCTACGAGCAGTACTTC. Amino acids: CASRPNTGTNPYEQYF.

The V and J genes are TRBV29-1 and TRBJ1-1; 9 positions agree with TRBD1. Germline values: CDR1 SQVTM, CDR2 ANQGSEA. The CDR3 extends over 13 amino acids. V was clipped by 5 bases and J by 2 bases; unmatched bases: 3. In DNA form, the CDR3 reads TGCAGCGTTCAGGACAGGGGTAACACTGAAGCTTTCTTT. Protein product: CSVQDRGNTEAFF.

The chain uses TRBV5-4 and TRBJ1-2; D is uncertain. V shed 1 base and J shed 14 bases, with 18 bases lying between them. Germline CDR1 reads SGHNT; CDR2 reads YYREEE (reference sequence). The CDR3 is 13 amino acids. CDR3 nucleotides: TGTGCCAGCAGCTTGTCCGGGTCTCCAGCGTTGACCTTC. This sequence encodes CASSLSGSPALTF.

This chain connects TRBV6-6 to TRBJ1-1; unclear D gene. Trimming stripped 7 bases from V and 1 base from J, with 13 bases between. Germline V CDR1 and CDR2: MNHNY, SVGAGI (reference sequence). The CDR3 has 14 residues. CDR3 protein: CASNENPPNTEAFF. In DNA form, the CDR3 reads TGTGCCAGCAACGAGAACCCTCCGAACACTGAAGCTTTCTTT.

A word on this clone: The same CDR3 also results from other DNA sequences found in this sample. The chain links TRBV28 to TRBJ1-2; D gene unclear. V was clipped by 2 bases and J by 3 bases, with 7 bases between them. The length of the CDR3 is 13 residues. Looked up from germline, CDR1 is MDHEN and CDR2 is SYDVKM. CDR3 in amino acids: CASSLTADYGYTF. For the CDR3, the DNA is TGTGCCAGCAGTTTAACAGCGGACTATGGCTACACCTTC.

The V gene is TRBV6-5, the J gene TRBJ2-5; D gene unclear. Germline assignment: CDR1 MNHEY and CDR2 SVGAGI. With 6 bases removed from V and 5 bases from J, the gap between germline ends came to 7 bases. CDR3 length equals 11 residues. CDR3 nucleotide sequence: TGTGCCAGCAGCGTAGATGAGACCCAGTACTTC. This codes for CASSVDETQYF.

The rearrangement links TRBV19 to TRBJ1-5; D is uncertain. Trimming shortened V by 2 bases and J by 5 bases, and 13 bases separated the two germline ends. Germline CDR1 LNHDA, CDR2 SQIVND (reference sequence). The CDR3 extends over 15 amino acids. Written as DNA, the CDR3 is TGTGCCAGTAGTATATTTGGGAGGGCAGATCAGCCCCAGCATTTT. As protein: CASSIFGRADQPQHF.

The genes are TRBV4-1 and TRBJ2-1; possible D gene TRBD1, 5 bases. The CDR3 spans 15 residues. The germline V and J ends were trimmed by 4 bases and 5 bases, with 15 bases remaining between them. Germline V gene sequence: CDR1 MGHRA, CDR2 YSYEKL. CDR3 residues: CASSPGQGLHNEQFF. CDR3 in DNA: TGCGCCAGCAGCCCAGGGCAGGGATTACACAATGAGCAGTTCTTC.